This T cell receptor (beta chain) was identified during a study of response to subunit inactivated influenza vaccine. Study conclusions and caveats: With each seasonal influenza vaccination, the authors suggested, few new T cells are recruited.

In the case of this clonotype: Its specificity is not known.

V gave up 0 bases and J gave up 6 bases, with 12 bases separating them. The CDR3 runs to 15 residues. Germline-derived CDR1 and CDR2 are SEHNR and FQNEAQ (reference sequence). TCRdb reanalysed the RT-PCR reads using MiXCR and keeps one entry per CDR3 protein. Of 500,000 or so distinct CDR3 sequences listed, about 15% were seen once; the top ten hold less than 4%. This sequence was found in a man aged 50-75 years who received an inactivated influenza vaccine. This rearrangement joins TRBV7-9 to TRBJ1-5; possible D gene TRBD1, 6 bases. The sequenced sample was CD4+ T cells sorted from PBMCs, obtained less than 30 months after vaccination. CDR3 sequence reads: CASSLAQTGGQPQHF. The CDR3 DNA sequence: TGTGCCAGCAGCTTAGCGCAGACAGGCGGTCAGCCCCAGCATTTT. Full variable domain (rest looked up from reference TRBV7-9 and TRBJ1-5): DTGVSQNPRHKITKRGQNVTFRCDPISEHNRLYWYRQTLGQGPEFLTYFQNEAQLEKSRLLSDRFSAERPKGSFSTLEIQRTEQGDSAMYLCASSLAQTGGQPQHFGDGTRLSIL.